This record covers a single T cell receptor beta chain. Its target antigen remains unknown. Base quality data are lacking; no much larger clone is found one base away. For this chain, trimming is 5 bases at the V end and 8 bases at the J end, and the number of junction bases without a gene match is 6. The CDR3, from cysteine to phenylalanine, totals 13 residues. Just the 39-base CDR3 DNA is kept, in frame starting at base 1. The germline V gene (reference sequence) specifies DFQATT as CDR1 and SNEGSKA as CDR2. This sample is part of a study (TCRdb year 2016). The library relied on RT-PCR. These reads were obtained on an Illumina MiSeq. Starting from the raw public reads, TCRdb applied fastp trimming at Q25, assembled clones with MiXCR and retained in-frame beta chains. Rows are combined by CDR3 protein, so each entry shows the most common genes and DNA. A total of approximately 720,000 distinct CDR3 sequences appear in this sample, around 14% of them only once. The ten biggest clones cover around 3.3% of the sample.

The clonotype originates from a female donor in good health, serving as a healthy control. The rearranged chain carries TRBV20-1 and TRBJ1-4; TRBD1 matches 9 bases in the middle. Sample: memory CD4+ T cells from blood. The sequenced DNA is TGCAGTGCTCTAAGGACAGGGGACGAAAAACTGTTTTTT. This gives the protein CSALRTGDEKLFF.